This T cell receptor beta chain was identified in a study of blood T cell repertoires in COVID-19. TCRdb's table, derived via immunoSEQ multiplex PCR, lists solely in-frame clones and lacks some. The data show 200,000 to 300,000 clones, about 90% seen once. The TCR sequence derives from a woman between 35 and 50 years old with acute COVID-19. The sample taken for sequencing was PBMCs or T cells enriched from blood (not recorded which).

The CDR3 sequence is CASSLDLGTEMGYTF. The DNA of the CDR3 is TGTGCCAGCAGCTTAGATCTGGGGACAGAGATGGGCTACACCTTC. The chain carries TRBV11-2 and TRBJ1-2; 7 positions agree with TRBD1. This CDR3 comprises 15 residues. CDR1 and CDR2 from the germline V gene are SGHAT and FQNNGV. V shed 0 bases, J shed 8 bases, and the junction held 9 bases outside the gene matches.